A single sample is the source of the 9 T cell receptor beta chains below, sequenced in a study of blood T cells in healthy people across ages. Alongside a J-beta primer mix, a sample-barcoded 5' primer served in a second PCR lasting 7 to 11 cycles. TCRdb passed the 5' RACE reads through MiXCR, listing each CDR3 protein once. Altogether over a million distinct CDR3 sequences are present, over 35% being singletons, with the ten largest covering approximately 20%. The sequencing sample was made of blood. The receptors stem from a woman aged 55 to 70 in good health.

In this sample, this clonotype turned up a few times. The gene calls are TRBV20-1 and TRBJ2-7; D is possibly TRBD2 (5 bases). Trimming stripped 5 bases from V and 3 bases from J, with 23 bases between. Germline V gene data show CDR1 as DFQATT and CDR2 as SNEGSKA (reference sequence). The CDR3 runs 16 residues. The CDR3 reads CSASALTLTGSYEQYF. DNA of the CDR3: TGCAGTGCTTCCGCCCTAACTTTGACGGGGAGCTACGAGCAGTACTTC.

The rearrangement links TRBV9 to TRBJ2-5; 11 nucleotides line up with TRBD2. The end of the DNA aligns better with TRBJ2-7, so the J call may be wrong. This CDR3 is built from 15 residues. Germline lookup yields CDR1 SGDLS and CDR2 YYNGEE. Here the CDR3 reads CASNIAGTSGYEQYF. The CDR3 DNA reads as TGTGCCAGCAACATCGCCGGGACTAGCGGTTACGAGCAGTACTTC.

As regards this clonotype: A much bigger clone sits one base away, suggesting this may be a read error. This chain uses TRBV7-9 with TRBJ2-4; no clear D gene. The DNA end favors TRBJ2-5, so the J call may be wrong. The germline V gene encodes CDR1 SEHNR and CDR2 FQNEAQ (reference sequence). This CDR3 is built from 15 residues. The DNA of the CDR3 is TGTGCCGGCAGCTTCCGGCAGCGCAATCGGGAGACCCAGTACTTC. Translating it yields CAGSFRQRNRETQYF.

This clonotype has only a few counts. The chain carries TRBV12-3 or TRBV12-4 and TRBJ2-5; the match to TRBD2 covers 7 bases. With V trimmed by 1 base and J by 2 bases, 7 bases remained unmatched. There are 16 residues in the CDR3. CDR3 coding DNA: TGTGCCAGCAGTTTAGTAACGGGGGGAGAGCAAGAGACCCAGTACTTC. As protein: CASSLVTGGEQETQYF.

This clonotype occurred once. A junction boundary mismatches the germline segment, possibly from a read error. The rearrangement links TRBV5-1 to TRBJ1-2, with a possible D match to TRBD1 (5 bases). Germline CDR1 SGHRS, CDR2 YFSETQ. The CDR3 runs 20 residues. CDR3 sequence (DNA): TGCGCCAGCAGCGCCGGACTCGTGCTACAGGCTCTGGTCTCTAACTATGGCTGCACCTTC. Its translation: CASSAGLVLQALVSNYGCTF.

The V and J genes are TRBV20-1 and TRBJ2-2; possible D gene TRBD2, 6 bases. The germline V and J ends were trimmed by 3 bases and 3 bases, with 20 bases remaining between them. Germline CDR1 is DFQATT and CDR2 is SNEGSKA (reference sequence). The CDR3 is made up of 17 amino acids. CDR3: CSASGRARGADTGELFF. CDR3 coding DNA: TGCAGTGCTAGCGGCCGGGCGCGGGGCGCGGACACCGGGGAGCTGTTTTTT.

The V gene is TRBV5-1, the J gene TRBJ2-1; 11 bases are shared with TRBD1. Germline CDR1 is SGHRS and CDR2 is YFSETQ. Trimming took 0 bases from V and 7 from J; bases not matched to a gene: 6. The CDR3 length is 16 residues. The CDR3 nucleotides are TGCGCCAGCAGCTTGGCCGGGGGGACAGGGGGGAATGAGCAGTTCTTC. It codes for CASSLAGGTGGNEQFF. Complete variable domain (other parts from reference TRBV5-1 and TRBJ2-1): KAGVTQTPRYLIKTRGQQVTLSCSPISGHRSVSWYQQTPGQGLQFLFEYFSETQRNKGNFPGRFSGRQFSNSRSEMNVSTLELGDSALYLCASSLAGGTGGNEQFFGPGTRLTVL.

V is TRBV29-1 and J is TRBJ2-2; 9 bases map to TRBD1. Germline values: CDR1 SQVTM, CDR2 ANQGSEA. V gave up 6 bases and J gave up 6 bases; unmatched junction bases: 14. CDR3 length equals 16 residues. In DNA, the CDR3 is TGCAGCGTCGGGACAGGGTTTGGTTCGTCCCCCGGGGAGCTGTTTTTT. It is translated as CSVGTGFGSSPGELFF.

This sequence joins TRBV6-5 and TRBJ2-2; unclear D gene. The CDR3 is 13 amino acids. The germline V and J ends were trimmed by 6 bases and 4 bases, with 9 bases remaining between them. In germline, CDR1 is MNHEY, CDR2 SVGAGI. CDR3 sequence: CASRASSTGELFF. The CDR3, as DNA: TGTGCCAGCAGGGCAAGTAGCACCGGGGAGCTGTTTTTT.